This paragraph reports one T cell receptor (beta chain). In the original analysis: Estimated nucleated cell counts came from reference gene primer amplification. Assay: immunoSEQ multiplex PCR; the TCRdb copy retains only in-frame clones and omits some. V and J calls and clone size are copied from that table; D and trimming were computed from the DNA. Of fewer than 500,000 clones detected, 80% to 90% appear once; the ten largest clones hold 0.7% to 1%. This specimen belongs to a study of blood T cell repertoires in COVID-19. Whole-study context: COVID-19 samples collected from the United States, Italy and Spain covered acute and convalescent phases. In each case, the material was cDNA or gDNA derived from T cells, B-cell-depleted T cells, or PBMCs.

The ends were cut back, 5 bases at V and 5 bases at J, with 9 bases in the middle. This CDR3 is built from 13 residues. CDR1 and CDR2 from the germline V gene are SGHTA and FQGNSA. The sample was peripheral blood. The receptor's source is a man between 18 and 29 years old with COVID-19, enrolled during active disease. The rearrangement joins TRBV7-2 to TRBJ2-2; D gene unclear. In DNA, the CDR3 is TGTGCCAGCAGCCTACAGCCGACCGGGGAGCTGTTTTTT. This translates into CASSLQPTGELFF.